This T cell receptor beta chain emerged from a study of CD8 T cells in ankylosing spondylitis. With respect to this clonotype: What it binds is unknown.

Each TCR beta library was made by quantitative 5'-RACE that incorporated molecular barcodes. TCRdb called the 5' RACE reads again in MiXCR, with one record for every CDR3 protein. The table lists a few hundred thousand distinct CDR3 sequences, around 22% of them singletons. The CDR3 extends over 16 amino acids. Germline V gives CDR1 SGHRS, CDR2 YFSETQ. V lost 0 bases and J lost 3, with 13 bases in between. Notes on the study in general: Earlier authors reported some of these motif variants in reactive arthritis synovial fluid and blood. Disease-linked clones were reportedly significantly enriched in matched ankylosing spondylitis synovial fluid. Apparently characteristic of ankylosing spondylitis blood was a TCR beta motif (fewer than 10 highly homologous variants).

The specimen was blood, either unsorted or a sorted T cell fraction (not recorded which). This chain connects TRBV5-1 to TRBJ1-3; possible D gene TRBD1, 5 bases. This receptor was identified in a male donor with ankylosing spondylitis. The CDR3 bases are TGCGCCAGCAGCTTGGGGCCGTCAGGGAGTGGAAACACCATATATTTT. It codes for CASSLGPSGSGNTIYF.